This TCR beta chain stems from a study of cytomegalovirus exposure and HLA in healthy donors. Study-wide results and caveats: Productive rates of about 87% or about 30% were seen for most TCR beta V segments in an earlier analysis. The listing of approximately 160 TCR beta chains classed them as cytomegalovirus-associated.

To note about this clone: The antigen is unknown.

Healthy donors of bone marrow made up the group. The V and J ends lost 5 bases and 4 bases respectively, with 12 bases between them. Germline assignment: CDR1 LNHDA and CDR2 SQIVND (reference sequence). The CDR3 has 13 amino acids. Use of 60 Vbeta and 13 Jbeta primers characterized the PCR. Data came from immunoSEQ multiplex PCR; TCRdb stores just in-frame clones and leaves some out. The sample has some 85,000 clones, around 81% seen once. This TCR was sampled from a man younger than 30 in good health and CMV-seropositive. This chain connects TRBV19 to TRBJ2-7; D is possibly TRBD2 (6 bases). Sequenced: PBMCs. The CDR3 loop reads CASSLSGLYEQYF. DNA of the CDR3: TGTGCCAGTAGTCTTAGCGGACTATACGAGCAGTACTTC.